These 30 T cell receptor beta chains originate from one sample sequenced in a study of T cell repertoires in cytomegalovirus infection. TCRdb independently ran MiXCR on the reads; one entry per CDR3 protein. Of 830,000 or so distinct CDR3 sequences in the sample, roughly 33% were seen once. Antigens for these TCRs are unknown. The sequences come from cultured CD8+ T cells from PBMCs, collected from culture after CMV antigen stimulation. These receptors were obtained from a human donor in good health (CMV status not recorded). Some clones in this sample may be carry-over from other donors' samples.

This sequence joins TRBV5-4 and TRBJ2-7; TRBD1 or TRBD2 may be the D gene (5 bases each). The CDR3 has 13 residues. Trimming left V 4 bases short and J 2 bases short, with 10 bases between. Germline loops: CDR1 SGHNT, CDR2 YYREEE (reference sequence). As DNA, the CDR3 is TGTGCCAGCAGCCTCTGGGGACCCTACGAGCAGTACTTC. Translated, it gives CASSLWGPYEQYF.

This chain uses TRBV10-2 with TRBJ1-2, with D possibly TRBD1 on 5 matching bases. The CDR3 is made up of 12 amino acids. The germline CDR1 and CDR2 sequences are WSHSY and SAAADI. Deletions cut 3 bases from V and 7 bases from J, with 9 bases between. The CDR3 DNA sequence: TGCGCCAGCAGTGAAACAGGCAGTGGCTACACCTTC. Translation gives CASSETGSGYTF.

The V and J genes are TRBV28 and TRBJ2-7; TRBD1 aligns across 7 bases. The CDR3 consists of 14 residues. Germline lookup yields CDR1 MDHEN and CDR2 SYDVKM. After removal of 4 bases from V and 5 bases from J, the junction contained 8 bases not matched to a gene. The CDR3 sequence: CASSSYRGYDEQYF. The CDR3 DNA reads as TGTGCCAGCAGTTCTTACAGGGGATACGACGAGCAGTACTTC.

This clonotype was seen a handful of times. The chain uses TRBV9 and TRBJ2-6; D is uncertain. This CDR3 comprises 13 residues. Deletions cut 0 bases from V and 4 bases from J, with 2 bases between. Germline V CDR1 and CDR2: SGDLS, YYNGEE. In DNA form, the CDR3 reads TGTGCCAGCAGCGTAGCCGGGGCCAACGTCCTGACTTTC. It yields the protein CASSVAGANVLTF.

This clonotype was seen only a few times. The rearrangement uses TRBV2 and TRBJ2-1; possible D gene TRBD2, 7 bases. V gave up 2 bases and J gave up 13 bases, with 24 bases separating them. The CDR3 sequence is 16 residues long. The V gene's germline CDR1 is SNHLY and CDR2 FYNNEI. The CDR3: CASSESRGGLLGTQFF. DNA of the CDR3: TGTGCCAGCAGTGAATCGAGGGGGGGCCTTTTGGGTACACAGTTCTTC.

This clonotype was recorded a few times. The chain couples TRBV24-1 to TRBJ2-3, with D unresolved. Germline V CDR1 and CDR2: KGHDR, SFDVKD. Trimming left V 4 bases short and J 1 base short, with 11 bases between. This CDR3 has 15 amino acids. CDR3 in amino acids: CATSDTTRGTDTQYF. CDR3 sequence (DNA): TGTGCCACCAGTGACACGACAAGAGGCACAGATACGCAGTATTTT.

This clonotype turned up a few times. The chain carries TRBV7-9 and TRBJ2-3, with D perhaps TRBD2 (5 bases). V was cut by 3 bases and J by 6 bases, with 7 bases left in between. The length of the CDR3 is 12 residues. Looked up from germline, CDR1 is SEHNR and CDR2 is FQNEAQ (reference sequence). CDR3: CASSFGMDTQYF. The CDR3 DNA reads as TGTGCCAGCAGCTTCGGGATGGATACGCAGTATTTT.

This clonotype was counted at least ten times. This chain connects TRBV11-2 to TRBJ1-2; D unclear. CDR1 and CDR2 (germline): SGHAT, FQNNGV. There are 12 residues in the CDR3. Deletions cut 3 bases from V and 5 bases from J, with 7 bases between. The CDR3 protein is CASSLGKYGYTF. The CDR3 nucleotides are TGTGCCAGCAGCTTGGGGAAATATGGCTACACCTTC.

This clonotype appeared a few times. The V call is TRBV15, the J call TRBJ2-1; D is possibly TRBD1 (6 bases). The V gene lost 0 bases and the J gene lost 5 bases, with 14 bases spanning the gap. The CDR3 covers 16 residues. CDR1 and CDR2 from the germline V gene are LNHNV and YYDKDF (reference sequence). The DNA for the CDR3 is TGTGCCACCAGCAGAGATGGTGGGGGCATCGACAATGAGCAGTTCTTC. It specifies CATSRDGGGIDNEQFF.

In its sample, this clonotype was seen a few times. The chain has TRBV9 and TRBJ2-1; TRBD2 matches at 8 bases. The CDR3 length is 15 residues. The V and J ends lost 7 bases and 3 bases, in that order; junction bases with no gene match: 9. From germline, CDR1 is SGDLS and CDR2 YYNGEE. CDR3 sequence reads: CASGDPGGYYNEQFF. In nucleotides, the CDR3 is TGTGCCAGCGGCGACCCGGGGGGGTACTACAATGAGCAGTTCTTC.

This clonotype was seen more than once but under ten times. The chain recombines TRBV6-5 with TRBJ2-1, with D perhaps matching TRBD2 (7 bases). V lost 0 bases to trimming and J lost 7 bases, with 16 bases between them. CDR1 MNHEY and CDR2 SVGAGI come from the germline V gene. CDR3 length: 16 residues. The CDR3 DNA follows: TGTGCCAGCAGTTACTCGGGGGAGGGGGGAGGAAATGAGCAGTTCTTC. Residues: CASSYSGEGGGNEQFF.

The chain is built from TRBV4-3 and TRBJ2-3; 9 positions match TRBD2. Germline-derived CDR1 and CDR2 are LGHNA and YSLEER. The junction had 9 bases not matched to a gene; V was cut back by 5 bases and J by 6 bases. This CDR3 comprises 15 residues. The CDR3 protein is CASSSWSSGEDTQYF. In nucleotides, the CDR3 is TGCGCCAGCAGCTCCTGGTCTAGCGGGGAGGATACGCAGTATTTT.

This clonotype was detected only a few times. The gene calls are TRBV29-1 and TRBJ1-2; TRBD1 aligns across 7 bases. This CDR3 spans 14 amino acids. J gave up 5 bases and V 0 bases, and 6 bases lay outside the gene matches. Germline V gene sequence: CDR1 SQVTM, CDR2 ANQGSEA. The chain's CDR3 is CSVEDDRAGYGYTF. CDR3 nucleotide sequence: TGCAGCGTTGAAGACGACAGGGCAGGATATGGCTACACCTTC.

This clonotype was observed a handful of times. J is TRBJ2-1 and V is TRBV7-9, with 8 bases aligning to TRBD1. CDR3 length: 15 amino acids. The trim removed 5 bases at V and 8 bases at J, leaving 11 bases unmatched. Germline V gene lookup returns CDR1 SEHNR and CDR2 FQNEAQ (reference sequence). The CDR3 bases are TGTGCCAGCAGCGGATGGCAGGGGGCCGAGGATGAGCAGTTCTTC. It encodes CASSGWQGAEDEQFF.

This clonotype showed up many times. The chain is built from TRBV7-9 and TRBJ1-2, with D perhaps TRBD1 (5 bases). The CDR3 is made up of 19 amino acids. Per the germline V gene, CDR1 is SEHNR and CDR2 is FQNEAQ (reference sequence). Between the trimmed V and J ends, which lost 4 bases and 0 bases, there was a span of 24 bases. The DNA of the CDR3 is TGTGCCAGCAGCTCAAAAGAGGGGTACGGGGCCAGAGCTAACTATGGCTACACCTTC. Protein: CASSSKEGYGARANYGYTF. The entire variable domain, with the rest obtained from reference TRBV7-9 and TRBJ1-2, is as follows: DTGVSQNPRHKITKRGQNVTFRCDPISEHNRLYWYRQTLGQGPEFLTYFQNEAQLEKSRLLSDRFSAERPKGSFSTLEIQRTEQGDSAMYLCASSSKEGYGARANYGYTFGSGTRLTVV.

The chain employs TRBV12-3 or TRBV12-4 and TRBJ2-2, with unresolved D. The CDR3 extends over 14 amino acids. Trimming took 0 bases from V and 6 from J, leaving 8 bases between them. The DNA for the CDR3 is TGTGCCAGCAGTTTAGCGGAGAATTCCGGGGAGCTGTTTTTT. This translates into CASSLAENSGELFF.

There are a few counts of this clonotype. The CDR3 nucleotides are TGCAGTGCTCTTCAGGAGTTGGGTTCACCCCTCCACTTT. It yields the protein CSALQELGSPLHF. V is TRBV20-1 and J is TRBJ1-6; D unclear. CDR3 length: 13 amino acids. The germline CDR1 and CDR2 sequences are DFQATT and SNEGSKA (reference sequence). Trimming stripped 5 bases from V and 9 bases from J, with 14 bases between.

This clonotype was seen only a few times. The DNA for the CDR3 is TGTGCCAGCAGCGTTACGTCCCAGTCGGAAATGAGGTCACCCCTCCACTTT. Protein: CASSVTSQSEMRSPLHF. This chain uses TRBV9 with TRBJ1-6, with D unclear. Per germline, CDR1 SGDLS and CDR2 YYNGEE. V dropped 2 bases and J dropped 10 bases, with 22 bases sitting between them. The CDR3 has 17 amino acids.

The CDR3 region is CASSYSLAIQETQYF. The CDR3 bases are TGTGCCAGCAGTTACTCATTGGCCATACAAGAGACCCAGTACTTC. The chain recombines TRBV6-5 with TRBJ2-5; D gene unclear. The CDR3 has 15 residues. The V gene's germline CDR1 is MNHEY and CDR2 SVGAGI. With 0 bases removed from V and 2 bases from J, the gap between germline ends came to 10 bases.

CDR3 amino acids: CATSRDLGRGDGYTF. In DNA form, the CDR3 reads TGTGCCACCAGCAGAGATCTAGGCAGGGGCGATGGCTACACCTTC. The V call is TRBV15, the J call TRBJ1-2, with TRBD1 as a possible D gene (6 bases). CDR1 and CDR2 (germline): LNHNV, YYDKDF (reference sequence). The V end was cut by 0 bases, the J end by 6 bases, with 14 bases between. The CDR3 contains 15 residues.

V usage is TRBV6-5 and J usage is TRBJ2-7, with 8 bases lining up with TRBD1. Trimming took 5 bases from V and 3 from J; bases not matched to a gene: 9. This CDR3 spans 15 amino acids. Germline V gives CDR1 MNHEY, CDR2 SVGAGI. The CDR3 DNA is TGTGCCAGCAGTCCATCGACAGGGGTGGGCTACGAGCAGTACTTC. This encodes CASSPSTGVGYEQYF.

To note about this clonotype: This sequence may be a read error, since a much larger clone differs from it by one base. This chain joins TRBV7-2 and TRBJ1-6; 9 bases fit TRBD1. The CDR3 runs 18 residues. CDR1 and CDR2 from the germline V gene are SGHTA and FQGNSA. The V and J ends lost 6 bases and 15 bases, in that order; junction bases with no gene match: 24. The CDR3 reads CASSLGLTGGLVTLVLHF. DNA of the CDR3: TGTGCCAGCAGTTTGGGTTTAACAGGGGGCCTAGTAACGTTGGTCCTCCACTTT.

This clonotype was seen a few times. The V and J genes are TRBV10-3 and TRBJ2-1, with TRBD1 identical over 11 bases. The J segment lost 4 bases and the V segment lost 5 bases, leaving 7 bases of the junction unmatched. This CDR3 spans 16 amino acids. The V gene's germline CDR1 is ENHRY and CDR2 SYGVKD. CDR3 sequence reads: CAISTPGTGGYNEQFF. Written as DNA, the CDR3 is TGTGCCATCAGTACCCCCGGGACAGGGGGATACAATGAGCAGTTCTTC.

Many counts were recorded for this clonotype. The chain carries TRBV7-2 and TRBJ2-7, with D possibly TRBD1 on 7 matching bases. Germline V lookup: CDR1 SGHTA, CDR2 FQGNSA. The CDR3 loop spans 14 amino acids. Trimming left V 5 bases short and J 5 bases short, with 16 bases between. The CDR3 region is CASSPTGRYDEQYV. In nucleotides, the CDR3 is TGTGCCAGCAGCCCGACAGGGAGGTACGACGAGCAGTACGTC.

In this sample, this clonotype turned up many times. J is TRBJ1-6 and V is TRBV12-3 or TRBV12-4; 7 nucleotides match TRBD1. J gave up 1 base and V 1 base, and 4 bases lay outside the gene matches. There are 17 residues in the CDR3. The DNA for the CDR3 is TGTGCCAGCAGTTTAGAGGGGGCTGGGTCCTATAATTCACCCCTCCACTTT. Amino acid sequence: CASSLEGAGSYNSPLHF.

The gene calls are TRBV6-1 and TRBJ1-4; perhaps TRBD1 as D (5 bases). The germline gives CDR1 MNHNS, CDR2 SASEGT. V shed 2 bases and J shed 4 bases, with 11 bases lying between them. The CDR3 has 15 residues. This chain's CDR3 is CASSETRGYNEKLFF. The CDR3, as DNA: TGTGCCAGCAGTGAAACTAGGGGCTATAATGAAAAACTGTTTTTT.

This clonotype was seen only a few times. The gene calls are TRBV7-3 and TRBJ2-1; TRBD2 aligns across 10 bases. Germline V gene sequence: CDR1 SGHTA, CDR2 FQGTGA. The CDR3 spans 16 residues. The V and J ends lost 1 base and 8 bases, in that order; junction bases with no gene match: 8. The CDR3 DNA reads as TGTGCCAGCAGCTTAAACCCTGGTCTAGCGGGGGATGAGCAGTTCTTC. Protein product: CASSLNPGLAGDEQFF.

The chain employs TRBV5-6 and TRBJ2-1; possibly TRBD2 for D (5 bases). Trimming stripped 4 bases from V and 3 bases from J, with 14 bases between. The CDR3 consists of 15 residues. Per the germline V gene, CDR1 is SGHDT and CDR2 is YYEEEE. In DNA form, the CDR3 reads TGTGCCAGCAGCGGTGCCAGGAGGTACTACAATGAGCAGTTCTTC. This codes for CASSGARRYYNEQFF.

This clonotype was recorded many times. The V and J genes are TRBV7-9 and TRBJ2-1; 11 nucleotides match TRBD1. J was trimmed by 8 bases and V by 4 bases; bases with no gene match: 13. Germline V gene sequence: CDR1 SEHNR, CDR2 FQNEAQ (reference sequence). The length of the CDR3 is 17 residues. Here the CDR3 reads CASSSGTGGRPGDEQFF. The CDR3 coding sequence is TGTGCCAGCAGCTCCGGGACAGGGGGACGCCCTGGGGATGAGCAGTTCTTC. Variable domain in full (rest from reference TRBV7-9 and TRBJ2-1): DTGVSQNPRHKITKRGQNVTFRCDPISEHNRLYWYRQTLGQGPEFLTYFQNEAQLEKSRLLSDRFSAERPKGSFSTLEIQRTEQGDSAMYLCASSSGTGGRPGDEQFFGPGTRLTVL.

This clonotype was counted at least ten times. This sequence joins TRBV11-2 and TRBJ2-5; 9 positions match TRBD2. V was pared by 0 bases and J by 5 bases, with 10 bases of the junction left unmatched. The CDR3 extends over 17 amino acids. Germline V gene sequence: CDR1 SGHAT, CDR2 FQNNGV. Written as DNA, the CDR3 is TGTGCCAGCAGCTTAGATCTTCGGGGCGGGGGGGTTGAGACCCAGTACTTC. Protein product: CASSLDLRGGGVETQYF.